Following are 10 T cell receptor beta chains from one sample sequenced in a study of CD8 T cells in Susac syndrome. cDNA came from about 0.51 to 1 ug RNA primed by random hexamers. TCRdb itself ran the immunoSEQ multiplex PCR reads through MiXCR, one entry per CDR3 protein. The table lists tens of thousands of distinct CDR3 sequences, around 96% of them singletons. What was sequenced was CD4+ T cells from PBMCs. These TCRs come from a human donor with multiple sclerosis.

The rearrangement joins TRBV20-1 to TRBJ2-3; 11 bases agree with TRBD1. J gave up 3 bases and V 4 bases, and 3 bases lay outside the gene matches. CDR1 DFQATT and CDR2 SNEGSKA come from the germline V gene (reference sequence). The CDR3 loop spans 14 amino acids. CDR3 amino acids: CSAMGQGGTDTQYF. The CDR3 DNA is TGCAGTGCTATGGGACAGGGGGGGACAGATACGCAGTATTTT.

This chain joins TRBV20-1 and TRBJ2-7; 11 nucleotides match TRBD2. Losses at the gene ends were 6 bases for V and 2 bases for J; bases not matched to a gene: 9. Germline assignment: CDR1 DFQATT and CDR2 SNEGSKA (reference sequence). The CDR3 has 15 amino acids. In DNA form, the CDR3 reads TGCAGTGCGGACCTTACTAGCGGGGGTGCCTACGAGCAGTACTTC. This sequence encodes CSADLTSGGAYEQYF.

This chain connects TRBV29-1 to TRBJ1-1, with D uncertain. There are 13 residues in the CDR3. Germline V lookup: CDR1 SQVTM, CDR2 ANQGSEA. The CDR3 here is CSFRGFMNTEAFF. CDR3 bases: TGCAGTTTCCGGGGATTCATGAACACTGAAGCTTTCTTT.

The rearrangement links TRBV20-1 to TRBJ2-5; weak D call: TRBD2 (7 bases). The CDR3 is 15 amino acids. Trimming took 5 bases from V and 2 from J, leaving 18 bases between them. Germline CDR1 is DFQATT and CDR2 is SNEGSKA (reference sequence). The chain's CDR3 is CSAAGGGGGQETQYF. The CDR3, as DNA: TGCAGTGCTGCGGGTGGCGGGGGCGGTCAAGAGACCCAGTACTTC.

The V call is TRBV20-1, the J call TRBJ2-1; D might be TRBD2 (6 bases). Trimming removed 1 base at V and 3 bases at J, with 13 bases between. From germline, CDR1 is DFQATT and CDR2 SNEGSKA (reference sequence). This CDR3 has 15 residues. CDR3 protein: CSARAYGGDYNEQFF. Here the CDR3 DNA reads TGCAGTGCTAGAGCTTACGGCGGGGACTACAATGAGCAGTTCTTC.

This chain connects TRBV5-1 to TRBJ2-2; no firm D call. V lost 4 bases and J lost 3, with 7 bases in between. Germline-derived CDR1 and CDR2 are SGHRS and YFSETQ. The CDR3 runs 13 residues. The CDR3 DNA reads as TGCGCCAGCAGCGCCACAGACACCGGGGAGCTGTTTTTT. Translating it yields CASSATDTGELFF.

The chain joins TRBV20-1 to TRBJ2-1; 8 positions match TRBD2. The J segment lost 4 bases and the V segment lost 3 bases, leaving 11 bases of the junction unmatched. Germline V gene lookup returns CDR1 DFQATT and CDR2 SNEGSKA (reference sequence). CDR3 length: 16 amino acids. CDR3 nucleotides: TGCAGTGCTAGTCTTACAAGCGGGGGACTGTACAATGAGCAGTTCTTC. Amino acid sequence: CSASLTSGGLYNEQFF.

The chain has TRBV13 and TRBJ2-7; 9 bases match TRBD1. The V gene end was trimmed by 0 bases and the J gene end by 5 bases; junction bases not matched to a gene: 11. The germline gives CDR1 PRHDT, CDR2 FYEKMQ (reference sequence). The CDR3 is 17 amino acids. The CDR3 DNA sequence: TGTGCCAGCAGCTTAGGTTTCGGGACAGGGAAAAGGGACGAGCAGTACTTC. Translating gives CASSLGFGTGKRDEQYF. Full variable domain (outside the CDR3, taken from reference TRBV13 and TRBJ2-7): AAGVIQSPRHLIKEKRETATLKCYPIPRHDTVYWYQQGPGQDPQFLISFYEKMQSDKGSIPDRFSAQQFSDYHSELNMSSLELGDSALYFCASSLGFGTGKRDEQYFGPGTRLTVT.

The chain has TRBV19 and TRBJ2-1; 8 bases fit TRBD1. V shed 2 bases, J shed 5 bases, and the junction held 5 bases outside the gene matches. The CDR3 is 15 amino acids. Germline lookup yields CDR1 LNHDA and CDR2 SQIVND (reference sequence). The DNA of the CDR3 is TGTGCCAGTAGTATATCGACAGGGGCCCACAATGAGCAGTTCTTC. This encodes CASSISTGAHNEQFF.

The chain combines TRBV2 with TRBJ2-2, with 8 bases matching TRBD1. The J segment lost 5 bases and the V segment lost 4 bases, leaving 9 bases of the junction unmatched. The CDR3 runs to 16 residues. CDR1 is SNHLY and CDR2 is FYNNEI in the germline V gene. CDR3 sequence: CASSVHRQGTTGELFF. The CDR3 bases are TGTGCCAGCAGTGTTCACAGACAGGGGACGACCGGGGAGCTGTTTTTT. The entire variable domain, with the rest obtained from reference TRBV2 and TRBJ2-2, is as follows: EPEVTQTPSHQVTQMGQEVILRCVPISNHLYFYWYRQILGQKVEFLVSFYNNEISEKSEIFDDQFSVERPDGSNFTLKIRSTKLEDSAMYFCASSVHRQGTTGELFFGEGSRLTVL.